The clone carrying this T cell receptor (beta chain) was observed a few times. Its antigen remains unknown. Template switching with 5'RACE generated the TCR cDNA and added a universal primer site and UMIs. One entry per CDR3 protein, called by TCRdb with MiXCR from the 5' RACE reads. The profile shows more than 95,000 distinct CDR3 sequences, 8.9% of them singletons. Trimming cost V 11 bases and J 3 bases, with 10 bases left between them. The CDR3 runs 11 residues. Germline V gene lookup returns CDR1 LNHDA and CDR2 SQIVND (reference sequence). This entry comes from a study of T cells after yellow fever vaccination. Study outcomes and limitations: A weaker secondary response peaked on day 5, the primary on day 15. Re-detected after boosting: most primary clones, about 95% of CD4 and roughly 88% of CD8. Among all clonotypes, a small share was observed in both CD4 and CD8 compartments.

The source is a man younger than 35 who received the YFV17D yellow fever vaccine. The chain couples TRBV19 to TRBJ1-1; tentatively, D is TRBD1 (6 bases). Material: CD8+ T cells sorted from PBMCs, obtained on the day of the yellow fever booster vaccination. The CDR3 region is CASNRDTEAFF. CDR3 nucleotide sequence: TGTGCCTCCAACAGGGACACTGAAGCTTTCTTT.